Given below is one TCR beta chain in context. Its antigen is as yet unknown. These data belong to a study of shared clonotypes between healthy human individuals. Across the whole study: Three plates each covered CD4 naive and memory; CD8 naive two, CD8 memory one. Study results and limitations: Non-shared clonotypes were found to have lower generation probabilities than the clonotypes that were shared by all four of the sorted-subset donors. Naive subsets usually exceeded memory subsets in estimated richness.

Evenly divided among several immunoSEQ plates was the genomic DNA of each subset. Data came from immunoSEQ multiplex PCR; TCRdb stores just in-frame clones and leaves some out. The data contain about 1.1 million clones, roughly 74% of them singletons. Germline CDR1 reads KGHSH; CDR2 reads LQKENI. V was pared by 2 bases and J by 5 bases, with 7 bases between. The CDR3 length is 13 residues. Material for sequencing was memory CD4+ T cells from PBMCs. Documented subset: CD45RA-negative fraction. This TCR derives from a man between 18 and 35 years old in good health. Some clones in this sample may be carry-over from other donors' samples. The rearrangement joins TRBV18 to TRBJ2-1; D unresolved. The CDR3 nucleotides are TGTGCCAGCTCACCAACACGGCACAATGAGCAGTTCTTC. Its translation: CASSPTRHNEQFF.